What follows describes a single T cell receptor (beta chain). What it recognizes is unknown. RNA served as the template for amplifying TCR beta CDR3 regions. Investigators did first-round RT-PCR with HTBI primers, then second-round multiplex PCR. MiXCR, run by TCRdb on the multiplex PCR reads, gives a single entry per CDR3 protein. The profile shows 450,000 to 600,000 distinct CDR3 sequences, less than 45% of them singletons. The data were obtained in a study of Graves' ophthalmopathy and Graves' hyperthyroidism. Study-wide context: Hyperthyroidism was considered stable when no ophthalmopathy appeared within 18 months of follow-up. Study results and limitations: Blood contained most expanded thyroid clonotypes exceeding 0.001 frequency.

CDR3 length: 14 amino acids. With 7 bases clipped from V and 8 bases from J, the junction kept 14 bases outside the gene matches. The germline gives CDR1 SQVTM, CDR2 ANQGSEA. Each hyperthyroidism patient was newly diagnosed, with under 2 months' duration, and aged 18 to 65. This TCR came from an adult man with Graves' hyperthyroidism. The rearrangement joins TRBV29-1 to TRBJ1-2, with 9 bases identical to TRBD1. The sequencing sample was made of peripheral blood or thyroid tissue (not recorded which). The CDR3 reads CSAVFGTGFRGYTF. CDR3 DNA: TGCAGCGCCGTATTCGGGACAGGGTTTCGCGGCTACACCTTC.